One T cell receptor (beta chain) is described in this entry. Its antigen is currently not known. The junction shows a germline mismatch at one end, possibly a read error. These data belong to a study of T cells in localized non-small cell lung cancer (dated by TCRdb to the early 2020s). Regarding the study in general: The study examined T cell repertoires in under 300 patients with early-stage NSCLC and compared tumors with uninvolved tumor-adjacent lungs. NSCLC patients had a mean age of around 70 years, and fewer than 150 were male and 85 to 110 female. All 240 or so NSCLC patients in the cohort were treatment-naive and had localized lung tumors that were resected.

TCR beta CDR3 regions were sequenced from DNA using the immunoSEQ Assay. In the source study's methods: To compute T cell density, TCR beta template counts were normalized to usable DNA, which was estimated by amplifying housekeeping genes. Richness was estimated using the preseqR package, with extrapolation to 400,000 templates for PBMC samples and to 120,000 templates for tissue samples. Clonality was taken to be one minus Pielou's evenness. Tissue-enriched TCRs were identified by differential abundance testing using productive amino-acid clonotypes, minimum total count 5 and alpha 0.1. The Jaccard Index and the Morisita Overlap Index were used to measure how much the repertoires overlapped between compartments. GLIPH grouped TCR beta CDR3s together with public tetramer-defined viral CDR3s, and a viral motif had to include at least three viral sequences and also show V-gene enrichment. The table comes from immuneACCESS by way of TCRdb, which keeps in-frame sequences with V and J called. Part of the clones is missing from these tables; in studies checked, under half for an unresolved V gene and the rest for unknown reasons. That table furnishes V, J and clone size, whereas the DNA furnished D and trimming. The table for this sample lists around 30,000 clones; about nine tenths of them were counted only once. The ten largest make up 4.5% to 7% of the sample.

From the cysteine up to the phenylalanine, the CDR3 has a length of 13 residues. Left in the record is the CDR3 DNA by itself, 39 bases read in frame from the first base. Per the germline V gene (reference sequence), SGHNT is the CDR1 and YYREEE is the CDR2. Study-wide conclusions, independent of this receptor: Of the top 100 tumor clones, a median of about 53 were detected in paired uninvolved adjacent lung; approximately 30 were also among that lung's top 100. Multi-region tumor sequencing was not performed, so intratumor heterogeneity could not be excluded. Because the study design was exploratory, TCR variables were selected using unadjusted p-values without false-discovery rate correction. Longer overall survival was associated with higher T cell density in blood, whereas shorter survival was associated with higher clonality in adjacent lung. Uninvolved tumor-adjacent lung showed the highest T cell clonality, higher than tumor, which suggests more focused antigenic responses in the uninvolved tumor-adjacent lung.

At diagnosis, peripheral blood, uninvolved tumor-adjacent lung and tumor were collected and stored as a combination of fresh-frozen and FFPE material. For TCR repertoire profiling, blood samples were analyzed in the form of peripheral blood mononuclear cells. The source material was PBMCs, sampled before any cancer treatment. The clonotype originates from a man between 35 and 75 years old with stage II lung adenocarcinoma. The rearrangement joined TRBV5-4 to TRBJ1-1, with no confidently assigned D gene. The CDR3 corresponds to CAGSLDGNTEAFF. The sequenced DNA: TGTGCCGGCAGCTTGGACGGAAACACTGAAGCTTTCTTT.